Shown below are 17 T cell receptor beta chains from a single sample sequenced in a study of healthy donors' naive CD4 and CD8 T cells. Each TCR library used 450 to 600 ng of total RNA and a linear amplification protocol. One entry per CDR3 protein results from TCRdb running MiXCR on the reads. The sample has about 180,000 distinct CDR3 sequences, around 70% seen once; the top ten hold 2% to 2.5%. Sequencing was carried out using naive CD4+ and CD8+ T cells sorted from blood, pooled from several donors. The source of these receptors is a pool of human donors in good health; the sample pools cells from several healthy donors.

The DNA of the CDR3 is TGTGCCAGCAGCTTGGAATCCACCGGGGAGCTGTTTTTT. As protein: CASSLESTGELFF. V gene TRBV5-5 combines with J gene TRBJ2-2; no definite D call. Trimming cost V 0 bases and J 4 bases, with 4 bases left between them. Looked up from germline, CDR1 is SGHKS and CDR2 is YYEKEE (reference sequence). This CDR3 has 13 amino acids.

The DNA of the CDR3 is TGTGCCAGCAGCTACATCAGGACAGGGAGCACAGATACGCAGTATTTT. The encoded protein is CASSYIRTGSTDTQYF. The chain couples TRBV6-6 to TRBJ2-3; 8 bases are shared with TRBD1. The CDR3 contains 16 residues. The germline V gene has CDR1 MNHNY and CDR2 SVGAGI (reference sequence). V lost 6 bases and J lost 0; bases outside the gene matches: 8.

This chain joins TRBV20-1 and TRBJ2-2; a possible D gene is TRBD1 (5 bases). Germline assignment: CDR1 DFQATT and CDR2 SNEGSKA (reference sequence). The CDR3 extends over 14 amino acids. V was clipped by 1 base and J by 2 bases, with 8 bases between them. CDR3 amino acids: CSARGTPNTGELFF. In DNA, the CDR3 is TGCAGTGCTAGAGGGACACCCAACACCGGGGAGCTGTTTTTT.

The V and J genes are TRBV15 and TRBJ1-1, with unresolved D. The V gene lost 5 bases and the J gene lost 10 bases, with 17 bases spanning the gap. The germline V gene encodes CDR1 LNHNV and CDR2 YYDKDF (reference sequence). This CDR3 is built from 13 residues. The CDR3 region has the DNA TGTGCCACCAGCTCGAGGGCACCTCTTGTAGCTTTCTTT. Translating gives CATSSRAPLVAFF.

This clonotype was seen a handful of times. The genes are TRBV28 and TRBJ1-1; 7 bases align to TRBD1. Trimming took 4 bases from V and 0 from J; bases not matched to a gene: 5. This CDR3 is 15 amino acids long. The germline V gene has CDR1 MDHEN and CDR2 SYDVKM. The CDR3 sequence: CASSSMGQMNTEAFF. The CDR3 region has the DNA TGTGCCAGCAGTTCGATGGGACAGATGAACACTGAAGCTTTCTTT.

The chain combines TRBV10-3 with TRBJ2-7; 8 nucleotides agree with TRBD1. J was trimmed by 2 bases and V by 8 bases; bases with no gene match: 11. CDR1 and CDR2 (germline): ENHRY, SYGVKD. The CDR3 runs to 15 residues. The CDR3 here is CAIGSGGVMAYEQYF. Written as DNA, the CDR3 is TGTGCCATCGGATCAGGGGGCGTAATGGCCTACGAGCAGTACTTC.

The chain carries TRBV29-1 and TRBJ2-1, with D perhaps matching TRBD2 (5 bases). This CDR3 has 11 residues. Germline V gene data show CDR1 as SQVTM and CDR2 as ANQGSEA. Trimming stripped 7 bases from V and 5 bases from J, with 9 bases between. Here the CDR3 reads CSALRDNEQFF. DNA of the CDR3: TGCAGCGCCCTGAGGGACAATGAGCAGTTCTTC.

The chain has TRBV12-3 or TRBV12-4 and TRBJ2-7; D is tentatively TRBD1 or TRBD2 (6 bases each). V was clipped by 5 bases and J by 7 bases, with 24 bases between them. The CDR3 loop spans 16 amino acids. The CDR3 loop is CASSHPGRQGSREQYF. The CDR3 nucleotides are TGTGCCAGCAGTCATCCTGGGAGGCAGGGGAGTAGAGAGCAGTACTTC.

The CDR3: CATSSGTEGYEQYF. The CDR3 nucleotides read TGTGCCACCAGCAGCGGGACAGAGGGATACGAGCAGTACTTC. The V gene is TRBV15, the J gene TRBJ2-7, with 7 bases fitting TRBD1. The CDR3 spans 14 residues. The germline gives CDR1 LNHNV, CDR2 YYDKDF (reference sequence). The ends lost 3 bases at V and 4 bases at J; junction bases unmatched: 6.

The chain carries TRBV29-1 and TRBJ2-1; possibly TRBD2 for D (6 bases). V dropped 4 bases and J dropped 9 bases, with 22 bases sitting between them. Per germline, CDR1 SQVTM and CDR2 ANQGSEA. There are 15 residues in the CDR3. The CDR3 loop reads CSVGRQGLPHFEQFF. The CDR3 region has the DNA TGCAGCGTTGGTAGGCAGGGACTCCCCCACTTTGAGCAGTTCTTC.

The V and J genes are TRBV19 and TRBJ2-3; no clear D. This CDR3 has 14 amino acids. Germline V gene data show CDR1 as LNHDA and CDR2 as SQIVND (reference sequence). Trimming stripped 0 bases from V and 0 bases from J, with 4 bases between. The CDR3 loop reads CASSIELSTDTQYF. The CDR3 bases are TGTGCCAGTAGTATAGAACTCAGCACAGATACGCAGTATTTT.

Written as DNA, the CDR3 is TGCGCCAGCAGCCAATCCCACACGGGGGCTTATGGCTACACCTTC. Amino acid sequence: CASSQSHTGAYGYTF. The rearrangement links TRBV4-3 to TRBJ1-2, with TRBD1 as a possible D gene (6 bases). Trimming stripped 2 bases from V and 5 bases from J, with 15 bases between. Per the germline V gene, CDR1 is LGHNA and CDR2 is YSLEER. The CDR3 has 15 residues.

The chain couples TRBV29-1 to TRBJ1-1, with a weak D call TRBD1 (5 bases). The V gene's germline CDR1 is SQVTM and CDR2 ANQGSEA. This CDR3 contains 14 residues. Trimming left V 4 bases short and J 2 bases short, with 14 bases between. The CDR3 bases are TGCAGCGTTGTCCTCGACAGCAGTAACACTGAAGCTTTCTTT. It is translated as CSVVLDSSNTEAFF.

The chain recombines TRBV18 with TRBJ2-7, with 10 bases lining up with TRBD1. CDR3 length: 15 amino acids. With V trimmed by 6 bases and J by 3 bases, 8 bases remained unmatched. Per germline, CDR1 KGHSH and CDR2 LQKENI. In nucleotides, the CDR3 is TGTGCCAGCTCGGAACCGGGACAGGGGTTCTACGAGCAGTACTTC. This sequence encodes CASSEPGQGFYEQYF.

This chain joins TRBV12-3 or TRBV12-4 and TRBJ1-2, with a weak D call TRBD1 (6 bases). The CDR3 has 14 residues. Trimming removed 5 bases from V and 1 base from J, with 11 bases in between. Here the CDR3 reads CASSRTARNYGYTF. CDR3 coding DNA: TGTGCCAGCAGTCGGACAGCGCGTAACTATGGCTACACCTTC.

V and J are TRBV19 and TRBJ2-1; 7 positions agree with TRBD2. CDR1 is LNHDA, CDR2 SQIVND, per germline (reference sequence). Trimming removed 5 bases from V and 8 bases from J; junction bases left unmatched: 15. The CDR3 has 16 residues. The CDR3 DNA reads TGTGCCAGTAGTTCCAATATGGCGGGAGATAGGGATGAGCAGTTCTTC. This translates into CASSSNMAGDRDEQFF.

The J gene is TRBJ2-7, the V gene TRBV29-1; 11 positions match TRBD1. Germline V gene sequence: CDR1 SQVTM, CDR2 ANQGSEA. The CDR3 loop spans 14 amino acids. The junction had 5 bases not matched to a gene; V was cut back by 6 bases and J by 1 base. The chain's CDR3 is CSVGTGGSSYEQYF. CDR3 nucleotides: TGCAGCGTGGGGACAGGGGGGAGTTCCTACGAGCAGTACTTC.